The 30 T cell receptor beta chains below come from one sample, sequenced in a study of spatial heterogeneity in lung cancer. Study-wide findings and caveats: Counts of expanded intratumoral alpha and beta TCRs tracked tumor mutation counts.

This sample's time point: sample taken at primary tumor resection. These TCRs are of unknown antigen specificity. TCRdb fed the 5' RACE reads into MiXCR, producing one record per CDR3 protein. The sample lists around 12,000 distinct CDR3 sequences, roughly 3.3% occurring once. The sequencing used lung tumor tissue, collected at surgery. Receptor source: a male donor with early-stage non-small cell lung cancer.

This clonotype was detected ten times or more. The chain uses TRBV6-5 and TRBJ1-4; 7 nucleotides line up with TRBD1. This CDR3 has 15 amino acids. Germline V gene data show CDR1 as MNHEY and CDR2 as SVGAGI. The J segment lost 4 bases and the V segment lost 6 bases, leaving 8 bases of the junction unmatched. CDR3 coding DNA: TGTGCCAGCAGCACGGGACAGCGAAATAATGAAAAACTGTTTTTT. As protein: CASSTGQRNNEKLFF.

This clonotype occurred many times. V gene TRBV15 combines with J gene TRBJ2-2; D may correspond to TRBD1 or TRBD2 (5 bases each). The germline V gene has CDR1 LNHNV and CDR2 YYDKDF (reference sequence). The CDR3 runs to 14 residues. V was cut by 3 bases and J by 6 bases, with 11 bases left in between. The chain's CDR3 is CATSSTLGAGELFF. CDR3 in DNA: TGTGCCACCAGCAGCACACTAGGGGCCGGGGAGCTGTTTTTT.

This clonotype has just a few counts. This is likely a read error, given that the CDR3 carries no conserved phenylalanine or tryptophan at its end. The rearrangement joins TRBV6-6 to TRBJ2-7, with TRBD1 matching 7 bases. This CDR3 region has 15 residues. Germline trimming cut 2 bases from V and 2 bases from J; bases unmatched to any gene: 6. Per germline, CDR1 MNHNY and CDR2 SVGAGI (reference sequence). CDR3 nucleotide sequence: TGTGCCAGCAGTTACCCCGAAGGACAGGCCTACGAGCAGTACCTC. Its translation is CASSYPEGQAYEQYL.

Relative to its sample, this clonotype is medium-sized. The chain is built from TRBV20-1 and TRBJ1-2; 7 nucleotides match TRBD1. The CDR3 extends over 13 amino acids. Germline V lookup: CDR1 DFQATT, CDR2 SNEGSKA (reference sequence). V trimming: 6 bases; J trimming: 0 bases; junction bases outside the gene matches: 4. The CDR3 region has the DNA TGCAGTGCCACAGGGGATGCTAACTATGGCTACACCTTC. Translated: CSATGDANYGYTF.

This clonotype showed up many times. This chain joins TRBV11-2 and TRBJ2-2; either TRBD1 or TRBD2 may supply D (7 bases each). The length of the CDR3 is 16 residues. CDR1 and CDR2 (germline): SGHAT, FQNNGV. V shed 6 bases and J shed 2 bases, with 16 bases lying between them. CDR3 residues: CASRRGRGTNTGELFF. The CDR3 DNA reads TGTGCCAGCAGAAGGGGGCGGGGGACAAACACCGGGGAGCTGTTTTTT.

This clonotype was seen at least ten times. The chain carries TRBV20-1 and TRBJ2-4; TRBD2 matches at 7 bases. Germline V gives CDR1 DFQATT, CDR2 SNEGSKA (reference sequence). V gave up 7 bases and J gave up 1 base; unmatched junction bases: 4. This CDR3 comprises 13 residues. The CDR3 region is CSEAGVAKNIQYF. In DNA, the CDR3 is TGCAGTGAGGCGGGGGTGGCCAAAAACATTCAGTACTTC.

This clonotype was seen ten or more times. V usage is TRBV27 and J usage is TRBJ1-6; maybe TRBD1 (5 bases). Germline assignment: CDR1 MNHEY and CDR2 SMNVEV (reference sequence). This CDR3 comprises 15 residues. With 2 bases removed from V and 6 bases from J, the gap between germline ends came to 11 bases. CDR3 DNA: TGTGCCAGCAGTTTAATCCTCGGGGGTAATTCACCCCTCCACTTT. The encoded protein is CASSLILGGNSPLHF.

By its share, this clonotype is medium-sized (0.01 to 0.1%). The chain carries TRBV5-6 and TRBJ2-1; TRBD1 might be the D (6 bases). This CDR3 comprises 15 residues. V was cut by 4 bases and J by 3 bases, with 14 bases left in between. The germline gives CDR1 SGHDT, CDR2 YYEEEE. CDR3 sequence reads: CASSTTGDNYNEQFF. CDR3 nucleotide sequence: TGTGCCAGCAGCACGACAGGAGATAACTACAATGAGCAGTTCTTC.

This clonotype showed up many times. The V and J genes are TRBV7-2 and TRBJ1-5, with TRBD1 matching 8 bases. Trimming removed 5 bases from V and 7 bases from J; junction bases left unmatched: 7. The CDR3 covers 14 residues. In germline, CDR1 is SGHTA, CDR2 FQGNSA. The CDR3 nucleotides are TGTGCCAGCAGCAACGGACAGGGACGCCAGCCCCAGCATTTT. It is translated as CASSNGQGRQPQHF.

The chain joins TRBV11-3 to TRBJ2-1, with TRBD2 identical over 8 bases. The germline V gene encodes CDR1 SGHNT and CDR2 YENEEA. J lost 4 bases, V lost 0 bases, and 2 bases had no gene match. The CDR3 is made up of 15 amino acids. The CDR3 sequence: CASSLDSGVYNEQFF. CDR3 bases: TGTGCCAGCAGCTTAGATAGCGGGGTTTACAATGAGCAGTTCTTC.

This clonotype was counted at least ten times. V gene TRBV5-1 combines with J gene TRBJ2-1; D gene unclear. Germline-derived CDR1 and CDR2 are SGHRS and YFSETQ. V lost 5 bases, J lost 2 bases, and 14 bases lay in between. CDR3 length: 15 residues. The CDR3 is CASSSDIAAYNEQFF. In DNA, the CDR3 is TGCGCCAGCAGTTCCGACATCGCAGCCTACAATGAGCAGTTCTTC.

This clonotype was recorded at least ten times. The gene calls are TRBV10-3 and TRBJ1-2; D remains unclear. V lost 4 bases to trimming and J lost 8 bases, with 14 bases between them. The CDR3 sequence is 13 residues long. Germline assignment: CDR1 ENHRY and CDR2 SYGVKD. For the CDR3, the DNA is TGTGCCATCAGTGGGGAAGGAGATTTCGGCTACACCTTC. This gives the protein CAISGEGDFGYTF.

This clonotype was recorded at least ten times. The CDR3 reads CASSLGAEGFNSPLHF. CDR3 nucleotide sequence: TGCGCCAGCAGCTTGGGCGCCGAGGGGTTCAATTCACCCCTCCACTTT. This sequence joins TRBV5-1 and TRBJ1-6, with D possibly TRBD1 on 5 matching bases. From germline, CDR1 is SGHRS and CDR2 YFSETQ. V was cut by 0 bases and J by 7 bases, with 14 bases left in between. This CDR3 has 16 amino acids.

This clonotype appeared many times. This chain links TRBV29-1 with TRBJ2-5, with 12 bases identical to TRBD1. Germline V gene data show CDR1 as SQVTM and CDR2 as ANQGSEA. V was pared by 3 bases and J by 6 bases, with 8 bases of the junction left unmatched. CDR3 length: 15 amino acids. The CDR3 is CSVDLGTGGLKTQYF. In nucleotides, the CDR3 is TGCAGCGTTGATCTGGGGACAGGGGGCCTTAAGACCCAGTACTTC.

This clonotype qualifies as medium-sized (0.01 to 0.1%). V is TRBV3-1 and J is TRBJ2-2; 8 bases are a match to TRBD2. The junction had 8 bases not matched to a gene; V was cut back by 2 bases and J by 3 bases. Per the germline V gene, CDR1 is LGHDT and CDR2 is YNNKEL (reference sequence). The CDR3 consists of 17 residues. The CDR3 protein is CASSQSAGTSHTGELFF. The CDR3 DNA reads TGTGCCAGCAGCCAATCCGCCGGGACTAGTCACACCGGGGAGCTGTTTTTT.

The table lists this clonotype with many counts. CDR3 loop: CSAPGGGLQETQYF. The CDR3 DNA reads as TGCAGTGCCCCTGGCGGGGGACTCCAAGAGACCCAGTACTTC. The chain couples TRBV20-1 to TRBJ2-5, with TRBD2 identical over 7 bases. The CDR3 is made up of 14 amino acids. Germline-derived CDR1 and CDR2 are DFQATT and SNEGSKA (reference sequence). V lost 6 bases to trimming and J lost 1 base; unmatched junction nucleotides: 8.

This clonotype was found many times. This chain uses TRBV6-2 or TRBV6-3 with TRBJ2-1, with 16 bases that match TRBD2. With 7 bases clipped from V and 9 bases from J, the junction kept 9 bases outside the gene matches. The CDR3 loop spans 16 amino acids. CDR1 and CDR2 (germline): MNHEY, SVGEGT. Here the CDR3 DNA reads TGTGCCAGCACCCTGGGACTAGCGGGGGGGCGGAGTGAGCAGTTCTTC. Translating it yields CASTLGLAGGRSEQFF.

In its sample, this clonotype was seen many times. This rearrangement joins TRBV6-5 to TRBJ1-2; D may be TRBD1 (6 bases). This CDR3 has 14 amino acids. In germline, CDR1 is MNHEY, CDR2 SVGAGI. V was trimmed by 0 bases and J by 8 bases, leaving 13 bases between them. This CDR3 reads CASSYSGGDRGYTF. For the CDR3, the DNA is TGTGCCAGCAGTTACTCAGGGGGGGACCGGGGCTACACCTTC.

This clonotype was observed many times. This chain connects TRBV12-3 or TRBV12-4 to TRBJ2-7; D unresolved. CDR3 length: 13 amino acids. V was pared by 0 bases and J by 1 base, with 4 bases between. In DNA form, the CDR3 reads TGTGCCAGCAGTTTAGCACAATCCTACGAGCAGTACTTC. This translates into CASSLAQSYEQYF.

This clonotype was counted ten times or more. The rearrangement joins TRBV7-9 to TRBJ1-1; D is unclear. The V gene's germline CDR1 is SEHNR and CDR2 FQNEAQ (reference sequence). This CDR3 has 11 amino acids. V lost 2 bases and J lost 6, with 4 bases in between. CDR3 sequence: CASSLNAEAFF. The CDR3, as DNA: TGTGCCAGCAGCTTAAATGCTGAAGCTTTCTTT.

Comment on this clonotype: Possible read error: a much larger clone is one base away. The genes are TRBV10-2 and TRBJ1-5, with D possibly TRBD1 on 5 matching bases. This CDR3 comprises 13 residues. CDR1 and CDR2 (germline): WSHSY, SAAADI. This CDR3 reads CTTNQGLGQPQHF. CDR3 bases: TGCACCACCAACCAGGGCCTAGGTCAGCCCCAGCATTTT.

This clonotype is categorized as medium-sized. The CDR3 region is CASSLAGGTGFVGELFF. The DNA for the CDR3 is TGTGCCAGCAGTTTAGCCGGGGGGACAGGATTTGTCGGGGAGCTGTTTTTT. This chain links TRBV12-3 or TRBV12-4 with TRBJ2-2, with D perhaps TRBD1 (8 bases). V was clipped by 0 bases and J by 7 bases, with 18 bases between them. The CDR3 spans 17 residues.

At least ten counts were recorded for this clonotype. The chain couples TRBV9 to TRBJ2-7; maybe TRBD2 (5 bases). The CDR3 has 15 amino acids. Germline V gene sequence: CDR1 SGDLS, CDR2 YYNGEE. V was shortened by 0 bases and J by 3 bases, with 13 bases between the two germline ends. In DNA, the CDR3 is TGTGCCAGCAGCGTAGCGCCCGGGAACAACTACGAGCAGTACTTC. Amino acids: CASSVAPGNNYEQYF.

This clonotype was observed at least ten times. The gene calls are TRBV7-9 and TRBJ1-5; possible D gene TRBD1, 6 bases. CDR1 SEHNR and CDR2 FQNEAQ come from the germline V gene (reference sequence). The CDR3 runs to 17 residues. V gave up 5 bases and J gave up 9 bases, with 26 bases separating them. In DNA, the CDR3 is TGTGCCAGCAGCCGGAACAGGGTGCGGGACCATCGGTTGCCCCAGCATTTT. Translated, it gives CASSRNRVRDHRLPQHF.

The sample holds many counts of this clonotype. The chain uses TRBV7-6 and TRBJ2-7; 7 nucleotides match TRBD1. V shed 5 bases and J 6 bases; nucleotides not matched to a gene: 4. CDR1 is SGHVS, CDR2 FNYEAQ, per germline. The length of the CDR3 is 12 residues. Written as DNA, the CDR3 is TGTGCCAGCAGCCTGGCAGGGGGCGAGCAGTACTTC. Translated, it gives CASSLAGGEQYF.

This clonotype was seen repeatedly, ten times or more. The chain carries TRBV20-1 and TRBJ2-3; no clear D. The CDR3 length is 17 residues. Germline-derived CDR1 and CDR2 are DFQATT and SNEGSKA (reference sequence). Deletions cut 1 base from V and 0 bases from J, with 17 bases between. CDR3 residues: CSARGPLVGTSTDTQYF. In nucleotides, the CDR3 is TGCAGTGCTAGAGGCCCTTTGGTTGGTACTAGCACAGATACGCAGTATTTT.

At least ten counts were recorded for this clonotype. The rearrangement uses TRBV4-1 and TRBJ2-2; 8 bases are shared with TRBD1. The CDR3 is 15 amino acids. V shed 4 bases and J 4 bases; nucleotides not matched to a gene: 5. From germline, CDR1 is MGHRA and CDR2 YSYEKL. Written as DNA, the CDR3 is TGCGCCAGCAGCCTTAGGACAGGGACCACCGGGGAGCTGTTTTTT. It encodes CASSLRTGTTGELFF.

This clonotype came up many times. The V call is TRBV13, the J call TRBJ2-1; D is unresolved. V lost 5 bases and J 0 bases, leaving 8 bases between the germline ends. Germline CDR1 PRHDT, CDR2 FYEKMQ (reference sequence). The CDR3 length is 14 residues. The CDR3 DNA reads as TGTGCCAGCAGCCTAATGAGCTCCTACAATGAGCAGTTCTTC. The encoded protein is CASSLMSSYNEQFF.

At least ten counts were recorded for this clonotype. The gene calls are TRBV29-1 and TRBJ1-5, with a weak D call TRBD1 (5 bases). The CDR3 contains 12 residues. Germline CDR1 and CDR2: SQVTM and ANQGSEA. Trimming removed 4 bases at V and 4 bases at J, with 8 bases between. Here the CDR3 reads CSVGGGNQPQHF. In DNA form, the CDR3 reads TGCAGCGTTGGGGGGGGGAATCAGCCCCAGCATTTT.

The chain uses TRBV3-1 and TRBJ2-3, with no clear D. CDR3 length: 12 residues. CDR1 is LGHDT, CDR2 YNNKEL, per germline (reference sequence). With 2 bases removed from V and 14 bases from J, the gap between germline ends came to 14 bases. The CDR3 DNA sequence: TGTGCCAGCAGCCAACAAAAGTTGGGTTTGTATTTT. It specifies CASSQQKLGLYF.